Described below is a single T cell receptor beta chain sequence and its context. Assay: immunoSEQ multiplex PCR; the TCRdb copy retains only in-frame clones and omits some. The data hold about 41,000 clones, with 95% observed a single time. The data were taken from a study of T cells in tuberculosis. The source is a donor aged 10-30 years with latent tuberculosis or without tuberculosis infection. The sample consisted of PBMCs.

The CDR3 DNA follows: TGTGCCAGCAGTGGCCAGTTCAGCACTGAAGCTTTCTTT. Its translation is CASSGQFSTEAFF. V and J are TRBV2 and TRBJ1-1; D remains ambiguous. Per the germline V gene, CDR1 is SNHLY and CDR2 is FYNNEI. This CDR3 region has 13 residues. The germline V and J ends were trimmed by 4 bases and 4 bases, with 10 bases remaining between them.